One sample yielded the 18 T cell receptor beta chains listed below, sequenced in a study of blood T cell repertoires in COVID-19 (TCRdb year 2020). Libraries were constructed by the immunoSEQ multiplex PCR assay. TCRdb took this table from immuneACCESS and kept in-frame rearrangements with V and J called. Such tables lack part of the clones; where checked against another copy, unresolved V genes explain under half of the gap, and the rest is unexplained. The sample table records a few hundred thousand clones; 80% to 85% of these occur just once. Together, the top ten hold about 1.5% of the sample. Sequenced material: peripheral blood. These receptors were obtained from a woman aged 40-49 years who had recovered from COVID-19.

This chain links TRBV6-2 or TRBV6-3 with TRBJ1-5; D gene ambiguous. This CDR3 has 18 residues. V was shortened by 7 bases and J by 0 bases, with 22 bases between the two germline ends. In germline, CDR1 is MNHEY, CDR2 SVGEGT. The CDR3 bases are TGTGCCAGCACCCCTCGGGAAGCCGCTTTCTATAGCAATCAGCCCCAGCATTTT. This gives the protein CASTPREAAFYSNQPQHF.

The CDR3 region is CASSRGQSSGNTIYF. The CDR3 DNA sequence: TGTGCCAGCAGTAGAGGACAGAGCTCTGGAAACACCATATATTTT. The gene calls are TRBV25-1 and TRBJ1-3, with a weak D call TRBD1 (6 bases). Germline values: CDR1 MGHDK, CDR2 SYGVNS. The V and J ends lost 5 bases and 0 bases respectively, with 11 bases between them. CDR3 length: 15 residues.

V is TRBV12-3 or TRBV12-4 and J is TRBJ2-1; TRBD2 matches 10 bases. CDR3 length equals 13 residues. Trimming took 10 bases from V and 5 from J; bases not matched to a gene: 5. In DNA, the CDR3 is TGTGCCACCTTAGCGGGGGGACACAATGAGCAGTTCTTC. This codes for CATLAGGHNEQFF.

The chain combines TRBV5-5 with TRBJ2-5, with D possibly matching TRBD1 (6 bases). Trimming shortened V by 3 bases and J by 8 bases, and 14 bases separated the two germline ends. Germline CDR1 is SGHKS and CDR2 is YYEKEE (reference sequence). This CDR3 has 13 amino acids. CDR3 amino acids: CASSSWTVRTQYF. CDR3 sequence (DNA): TGTGCCAGCAGCTCCTGGACAGTCCGTACCCAGTACTTC.

The rearrangement joins TRBV5-1 to TRBJ2-7, with 8 bases that match TRBD2. This CDR3 has 14 residues. With 0 bases clipped from V and 5 bases from J, the junction kept 4 bases outside the gene matches. Germline V gene lookup returns CDR1 SGHRS and CDR2 YFSETQ. CDR3 sequence (DNA): TGCGCCAGCAGCTTGGTGGGACTAGAAAACGAGCAGTACTTC. As protein: CASSLVGLENEQYF.

V gene TRBV7-9 combines with J gene TRBJ1-5; D might be TRBD1 (5 bases). Trimming shortened V by 3 bases and J by 4 bases, and 7 bases separated the two germline ends. The germline V gene has CDR1 SEHNR and CDR2 FQNEAQ (reference sequence). The CDR3 is made up of 13 amino acids. CDR3 amino acids: CASSFSGNQPQHF. The CDR3, as DNA: TGTGCCAGCAGCTTTTCAGGGAATCAGCCCCAGCATTTT.

Here the CDR3 DNA reads TGTGCCAGCAGCGTAGGGGCCGGCAATCAGCCCCAGCATTTT. Amino acids: CASSVGAGNQPQHF. This rearrangement joins TRBV9 to TRBJ1-5; D gene ambiguous. V dropped 0 bases and J dropped 2 bases, with 6 bases sitting between them. CDR3 length: 14 amino acids. Germline V CDR1 and CDR2: SGDLS, YYNGEE.

This clone has only a few counts. This chain uses TRBV6-5 with TRBJ1-5; D might be TRBD1 (5 bases). V lost 7 bases and J 1 base, leaving 8 bases between the germline ends. The CDR3 totals 13 residues. Germline V CDR1 and CDR2: MNHEY, SVGAGI. This CDR3 reads CASMQGSNQPQHF. Written as DNA, the CDR3 is TGTGCCAGCATGCAGGGAAGCAATCAGCCCCAGCATTTT.

The chain employs TRBV7-9 and TRBJ2-7, with 11 nucleotides matching TRBD1. J was trimmed by 3 bases and V by 3 bases; bases with no gene match: 4. Germline CDR1 and CDR2: SEHNR and FQNEAQ (reference sequence). CDR3 length equals 15 residues. Here the CDR3 DNA reads TGTGCCAGCAGCTTCGGGACAGGGGGTTTCTACGAGCAGTACTTC. The encoded protein is CASSFGTGGFYEQYF. Full variable domain (remainder filled in from reference TRBV7-9 and TRBJ2-7): DTGVSQNPRHKITKRGQNVTFRCDPISEHNRLYWYRQTLGQGPEFLTYFQNEAQLEKSRLLSDRFSAERPKGSFSTLEIQRTEQGDSAMYLCASSFGTGGFYEQYFGPGTRLTVT.

The CDR3 loop reads CASSVVSDTQYF. Written as DNA, the CDR3 is TGTGCCAGCAGTGTTGTCTCAGATACGCAGTATTTT. This chain uses TRBV2 with TRBJ2-3; D gene unclear. The CDR3 has 12 residues. Germline loops: CDR1 SNHLY, CDR2 FYNNEI. Trimming stripped 4 bases from V and 4 bases from J, with 6 bases between.

V is TRBV5-1 and J is TRBJ2-7; TRBD1 aligns across 8 bases. Germline values: CDR1 SGHRS, CDR2 YFSETQ. The CDR3 has 15 residues. The trim removed 0 bases at V and 2 bases at J, leaving 4 bases unmatched. The CDR3 region has the DNA TGCGCCAGCAGCTTGGACGGACAGGGAGCCTACGAGCAGTACTTC. It codes for CASSLDGQGAYEQYF.

This clone was detected only a few times. This rearrangement joins TRBV2 to TRBJ2-7; 10 bases agree with TRBD1. In germline, CDR1 is SNHLY, CDR2 FYNNEI. This CDR3 has 15 amino acids. V shed 4 bases and J 7 bases; nucleotides not matched to a gene: 10. CDR3 protein: CASSGRDRGPREQYF. The CDR3 region has the DNA TGTGCCAGCAGTGGTCGGGACAGGGGTCCCCGGGAGCAGTACTTC.

The chain is built from TRBV20-1 and TRBJ2-7; D perhaps matches TRBD1 (5 bases). The CDR3 spans 10 residues. The germline V gene has CDR1 DFQATT and CDR2 SNEGSKA (reference sequence). Trimming left V 4 bases short and J 5 bases short, with 6 bases between. The CDR3 is CSANRNEQYF. The CDR3 DNA is TGCAGTGCTAACAGGAACGAGCAGTACTTC.

The chain is built from TRBV12-2 and TRBJ2-2; the table's TRBD1 call for D was not verified on the DNA. TRBV12-2 corresponds to a pseudogene. There are 15 residues in the CDR3. In nucleotides, the CDR3 is TGTGCAAGTCGCGAACCGGGACAGGGGGTCGGGGAGCTGTTTTTT. Translation gives CASREPGQGVGELFF.

V gene TRBV5-6 combines with J gene TRBJ2-5; 7 bases are a match to TRBD2. CDR3 length: 16 amino acids. Per germline, CDR1 SGHDT and CDR2 YYEEEE. J lost 2 bases, V lost 7 bases, and 14 bases had no gene match. CDR3 sequence (DNA): TGTGCCAGCCGCTCGGGAGCGGGACTTGCGCAAGAGACCCAGTACTTC. Translation gives CASRSGAGLAQETQYF.

This chain uses TRBV19 with TRBJ2-7, with D perhaps TRBD2 (5 bases). V shed 4 bases and J shed 1 base, with 11 bases lying between them. This CDR3 is built from 14 residues. The germline V gene encodes CDR1 LNHDA and CDR2 SQIVND (reference sequence). The CDR3 loop is CASSTGLPSYEQYF. CDR3 coding DNA: TGTGCCAGTAGTACCGGACTTCCTTCCTACGAGCAGTACTTC.

Of note for this clone: Different DNA sequences within this sample yield the same CDR3. The V call is TRBV28, the J call TRBJ1-3; D unclear. The V end was cut by 5 bases, the J end by 2 bases, with 7 bases between. Germline CDR1 is MDHEN and CDR2 is SYDVKM. The CDR3 consists of 13 residues. The CDR3 loop reads CASSPPAGNTIYF. The DNA of the CDR3 is TGTGCCAGCAGTCCCCCCGCTGGAAACACCATATATTTT.

The V and J genes are TRBV5-5 and TRBJ2-5; weak D call: TRBD2 (5 bases). Germline loops: CDR1 SGHKS, CDR2 YYEKEE (reference sequence). Trimming took off 1 base at V and 0 bases at J, with 7 bases between the two ends. CDR3 size: 14 residues. CDR3 nucleotides: TGTGCCAGCAGCTTGACGGGATACCAAGAGACCCAGTACTTC. Protein: CASSLTGYQETQYF.